Listed below are T cell receptor beta chains from one sample, sequenced in a study of cytomegalovirus exposure and HLA in healthy donors. Clones were read by immunoSEQ multiplex PCR, and TCRdb kept only the in-frame ones, dropping some. The profile covers about 130,000 clones, with 70% to 80% appearing a single time and 3% to 5% taken by the ten largest. Input material: PBMCs. These TCRs come from a middle-aged man in good health and CMV-seropositive. The CDR3 runs from the conserved cysteine through the conserved F or W. A D gene is named only where the DNA matches it firmly. Size is omitted from some rows. Given values are once, few, many or a class for expanded clones.

size	D	J	V	length	DNA	CDR3
-	-	TRBJ1-1	TRBV7-9	13	TGTGCCAGCAGCGAAAGACAGAACACTGAAGCTTTCTTT	CASSERQNTEAFF
-	-	TRBJ1-3	TRBV15	14	TGTGCCACCAGCAGACCAGGGTCAGGAAACACCATATATTTT	CATSRPGSGNTIYF
-	-	TRBJ1-1	TRBV29-1	11	TGCAGCGTTCAAGCAACAGGGGAAGCTTTCTTT	CSVQATGEAFF
few	TRBD2	TRBJ2-7	TRBV7-6	13	TGTGCCAGCAGCTTCGGGACTAGCCACGAGCAGTACTTC	CASSFGTSHEQYF
-	-	TRBJ2-7	TRBV28	16	TGCGCCAGCAGTTTATTGGGACTGACTTTTGACAACGAGCAGTACTTC	CASSLLGLTFDNEQYF
-	TRBD1	TRBJ2-1	TRBV5-1	16	TGCGCCAGCAGCCCGGCCGGGACAGGGGCGTACAATGAGCAGTTCTTC	CASSPAGTGAYNEQFF
-	-	TRBJ2-7	TRBV4-3	14	TGCGCCAGCAGCCAAGGTCCAGGATTGGGCGAGCAGTACTTC	CASSQGPGLGEQYF
-	-	TRBJ1-3	TRBV7-8	15	TGTGCCAGCAGCTTAGACACGAACTCTGGAAACACCATATATTTT	CASSLDTNSGNTIYF
-	TRBD1	TRBJ2-7	TRBV29-1	12	TGCAGCGTCGAGGGACAGACCTACGAGCAGTACTTC	CSVEGQTYEQYF
-	TRBD1	TRBJ1-5	TRBV19	16	TGTGCCAGTAGTTCCCGACAGGGAGATCGCAATCAGCCCCAGCATTTT	CASSSRQGDRNQPQHF
-	-	TRBJ1-2	TRBV27	15	TGTGCCAGCAGTTTGCGGGGGGCAGGGAACTATGGCTACACCTTC	CASSLRGAGNYGYTF
-	-	TRBJ1-5	TRBV11-3	17	TGTGCCAGCAGCTCCAAGCAGGGGTCCAGGGACAATCAGCCCCAGCATTTT	CASSSKQGSRDNQPQHF
-	TRBD1	TRBJ1-1	TRBV7-9	12	TGTGCCAGCAGCTCGGGACAGGGGGAAGCTTTCTTT	CASSSGQGEAFF
-	TRBD1	TRBJ2-7	TRBV27	15	TGTGCCAGCAGTTTGAGACAGGGGGGCTCCTACGAGCAGTACTTC	CASSLRQGGSYEQYF
-	TRBD1	TRBJ2-4	TRBV10-3	15	TGTGCCATCAGTGACGACAGGGGGCTTGAAAACATTCAGTACTTC	CAISDDRGLENIQYF
-	TRBD1	TRBJ1-1	TRBV5-1	15	TGCGCCAGCAGTCGCCGGGGACAGGGGGGTACTGAAGCTTTCTTT	CASSRRGQGGTEAFF
once	TRBD1	TRBJ1-3	TRBV28	19	TGTGCCAGCAGTGTTTGGTCCAGGGGGCGGTTGGACTCTGGAAACACCATATATTTT	CASSVWSRGRLDSGNTIYF
-	TRBD1	TRBJ2-1	TRBV6-5	13	TGTGCCAGCAGCCGACAGGGGACCTATGAGCAGTTCTTC	CASSRQGTYEQFF
-	-	TRBJ1-5	TRBV4-2	12	TGTGCCAGCAGCCAAGGTGAGCAGCCCCAGCATTTT	CASSQGEQPQHF
-	TRBD2	TRBJ2-1	TRBV4-3	20	TGCGCCAGCAGCCCAAAGGGACTAGCGGGACGGCCCAGCTCCTACAATGAGCAGTTCTTC	CASSPKGLAGRPSSYNEQFF
-	TRBD2	TRBJ2-1	TRBV9	15	TGTGCCAGCAGCGAAGCTAGCGGGAGCATCAATGAGCAGTTCTTC	CASSEASGSINEQFF
-	-	TRBJ1-2	TRBV6-5	13	TGTGCCAGCAGTCCAGGGTATAGGAATGGCTACACCTTC	CASSPGYRNGYTF
-	TRBD1	TRBJ2-3	TRBV5-1	16	TGCGCCAGCAGCTTGGCCCGGGACAGGGGCACAGATACGCAGTATTTT	CASSLARDRGTDTQYF
many	-	TRBJ2-5	TRBV4-3	15	TGCGCCAGCAGCCAAGACAGGACGACTAAAGAGACCCAGTACTTC	CASSQDRTTKETQYF
-	TRBD1	TRBJ1-1	TRBV4-1	16	TGCGCCAGCAGCCAAGAAACGACAGGGTTGAACACTGAAGCTTTCTTT	CASSQETTGLNTEAFF
-	-	TRBJ1-4	TRBV4-2	15	TGTGCCAGCAGCCAAGAGGCGGGGTTAAATGAAAAACTGTTTTTT	CASSQEAGLNEKLFF
once	TRBD1	TRBJ2-2	TRBV6-6	15	TGTGCCGCAGACAGGGGAGTAAGTCACACCGGGGAGCTGTTTTTT	CAADRGVSHTGELFF
-	-	TRBJ1-4	TRBV18	17	TGTGCCAGCTCACCACTGGTTTTGCGGGCCCCTAATGAAAAACTGTTTTTT	CASSPLVLRAPNEKLFF
-	-	TRBJ1-5	TRBV19	16	TGTGCCAGTAGTATAGGGGTCGCCCGGCGAGGTCAGCCCCAGCATTTT	CASSIGVARRGQPQHF
-	TRBD2	TRBJ2-7	TRBV11-3	15	TGTGCCAGCAGCTTTACTAGCGGGAGCTCCTACGAGCAGTACTTC	CASSFTSGSSYEQYF
few	-	TRBJ1-6	TRBV30	13	TGTGCCTGGAGGGGACATTATAATTCACCCCTCCACTTT	CAWRGHYNSPLHF
-	TRBD2	TRBJ2-5	TRBV15	21	TGTGCCACCAGCAGAGATCCGATAGGTTTGCCGGGACTAGCGGGATCCAGGACCCAGTACTTC	CATSRDPIGLPGLAGSRTQYF
-	TRBD2	TRBJ2-5	TRBV7-7	16	TGTGCCAGCAGCTTAGGACTAGCGGTCCGGGGGGAGACCCAGTACTTC	CASSLGLAVRGETQYF
few	-	TRBJ1-1	TRBV18	13	TGTGCCAGCTCACCGTCCGGGACACGTGAAGCTTTCTTT	CASSPSGTREAFF
-	TRBD2	TRBJ2-7	TRBV7-3	13	TGTGCCAGCAGCGTTAGCGGGAGATACGAGCAGTACTTC	CASSVSGRYEQYF
-	-	TRBJ2-3	TRBV15	15	TGTGCCACCAGCAGACGAACTAGCCGTCTAGATACGCAGTATTTT	CATSRRTSRLDTQYF
-	TRBD1	TRBJ2-5	TRBV9	16	TGTGCCAGCAGCAGTGGGACAGGCAATATAAGGGAGACCCAGTACTTC	CASSSGTGNIRETQYF
-	TRBD2	TRBJ2-1	TRBV11-2	17	TGTGCCAGCAGCTCGGCCCCTGTAGCGGGAGGGGGGAATGAGCAGTTCTTC	CASSSAPVAGGGNEQFF
-	-	TRBJ2-1	TRBV7-2	13	TGTGCCAGCAGTCTGGCCCGGGAGAGTGAGCAGTTCTTC	CASSLARESEQFF
-	TRBD2	TRBJ2-6	TRBV14	17	TGTGCCAGCAGCCCCGAAGGCCGGGGGGCTGGGGCCAACGTCCTGACTTTC	CASSPEGRGAGANVLTF
-	TRBD2	TRBJ2-6	TRBV27	15	TGTGCCAGCAGTTCGACTAGCGCTGGGGCCAACGTCCTGACTTTC	CASSSTSAGANVLTF
-	TRBD2	TRBJ2-3	TRBV5-1	15	TGCGCCAGCAGCTACCGGGGGGAGGACTCAGATACGCAGTATTTT	CASSYRGEDSDTQYF
once	TRBD2	TRBJ2-3	TRBV7-7	16	TGTGCCAGCAGCCCAGAGAGCGGGGGGGGCACAGATACGCAGTATTTT	CASSPESGGGTDTQYF
-	TRBD2	TRBJ2-7	TRBV9	18	TGTGCCAGTAGCGTAGGCCTAGCGGGAGGGCCGGGGCTAGTCGAGCAGTACTTC	CASSVGLAGGPGLVEQYF
-	-	TRBJ1-1	TRBV7-2	16	TGTGCCAGCAGCCCTCAGGGAGGGAAGGGGAACACTGAAGCTTTCTTT	CASSPQGGKGNTEAFF
once	-	TRBJ1-5	TRBV19	15	TGTGCCAGTAGTATAGGATCGGGAGGGAATCAGCCCCAGCATTTT	CASSIGSGGNQPQHF
once	-	TRBJ2-7	TRBV7-3	14	TGTGCCAGCAGCTTAACGTTGGGAGCGAACGAGCAGTACTTC	CASSLTLGANEQYF
-	TRBD1	TRBJ2-5	TRBV10-1	15	TGCGCCACCCATTCGACAGGGGGCATCGAAGAGACCCAGTACTTC	CATHSTGGIEETQYF
once	-	TRBJ1-2	TRBV6-1	13	TGTGCCAGCCTCCGGGGGATCGGCTATGGCTACACCTTC	CASLRGIGYGYTF
many	-	TRBJ1-2	TRBV28	14	TGTGCCAGCAGTTTGGGGACTTACCACGATGGCTACACCTTC	CASSLGTYHDGYTF
-	-	TRBJ2-1	TRBV4-1	16	TGCGCCAGCAGCCAAGGAAAGCGGGCCTCCTACAATGAGCAGTTCTTC	CASSQGKRASYNEQFF
once	TRBD2	TRBJ2-1	TRBV4-1	17	TGCGCCAGCAGCCCCCGGTCCTTAGCGGGGGGCGGCAATGAGCAGTTCTTC	CASSPRSLAGGGNEQFF
-	TRBD1	TRBJ1-2	TRBV19	16	TGTGCCAGTAGTACCGGGACAGGATATCCTAACTATGGCTACACCTTC	CASSTGTGYPNYGYTF
-	-	TRBJ2-1	TRBV11-3	15	TGTGCCAGCAGCTCGTCCCCGGGGGTTCACAATGAGCAGTTCTTC	CASSSSPGVHNEQFF
-	-	TRBJ1-5	TRBV5-1	14	TGCGCCAGCAGCTCCGGGACAAATAATCAGCCCCAGCATTTT	CASSSGTNNQPQHF
-	TRBD1	TRBJ1-2	TRBV4-2	15	TGTGCCAGCAGCCAGGAAACAGGGGAGCCTCATGGCTACACCTTC	CASSQETGEPHGYTF
-	-	TRBJ2-1	TRBV4-2	12	TGTGCCAGCAGCCACCCCGGGAATGAGCAGTTCTTC	CASSHPGNEQFF
-	-	TRBJ1-1	TRBV5-6	15	TGTGCCAGCAGCTTGGGGGGAGACCCAGGGGATGAAGCTTTCTTT	CASSLGGDPGDEAFF
-	-	TRBJ2-2	TRBV7-9	12	TGTGCCAGCAGCACGGACACCGGGGAGCTGTTTTTT	CASSTDTGELFF
-	-	TRBJ2-3	TRBV7-9	15	TGTGCCAGCAGCCCCCGCGGGACAGACACAGATACGCAGTATTTT	CASSPRGTDTDTQYF